The rows below give T cell receptor beta chains drawn from one sample of a study of OX40 agonist ivuxolimab in advanced cancers. TCRdb keeps only in-frame clones here, not all; method: immunoSEQ multiplex PCR. Here the sample spans 27,000 or so clones, 65% to 90% being singletons. Here the sequenced sample was CD4+ or CD8+ T cells sorted from blood, taken in a trial of the OX40 agonist ivuxolimab. These receptor sequences come from an adult with an advanced solid tumor such as melanoma, head and neck, liver or kidney cancer. Both conserved end residues are part of each CDR3. D genes are given only for firm matches. The listing skips clone size in some rows; elsewhere it reads once, few, many or a size class.

once	-	TRBV27	TRBJ2-4	CASSLGQLLAKNIQYF	TGTGCCAGCAGTCTCGGACAACTACTAGCCAAAAACATTCAGTACTTC
few	TRBD1	TRBV18	TRBJ2-5	CASSPPGQGVGETQYF	TGTGCCAGCTCACCTCCGGGACAGGGGGTCGGCGAGACCCAGTACTTC
-	TRBD1	TRBV6-5	TRBJ2-1	CASTGTGPLEQFF	TGTGCCAGCACCGGGACAGGGCCTCTTGAGCAGTTCTTC
-	-	TRBV2	TRBJ2-5	CASRVAGSETQYF	TGTGCCAGCAGGGTCGCAGGGTCAGAGACCCAGTACTTC
-	-	TRBV6-6	TRBJ1-6	CASRLRGTDNSPLHF	TGTGCCAGCAGGCTCAGGGGAACTGATAATTCACCCCTCCACTTT
-	-	TRBV19	TRBJ2-7	CASSIMTQGEQYF	TGTGCCAGTAGTATTATGACCCAGGGCGAGCAGTACTTC
-	-	TRBV6-1	TRBJ2-5	CASRTLSYQETQYF	TGTGCCAGCAGGACACTCTCGTACCAAGAGACCCAGTACTTC
-	TRBD2	TRBV9	TRBJ2-7	CASSPRLAVGYEQYF	TGTGCCAGCAGCCCGAGGCTAGCGGTGGGTTACGAGCAGTACTTC
-	-	TRBV10-1	TRBJ1-1	CATTPGGNTEAFF	TGCGCAACGACCCCGGGGGGAAACACTGAAGCTTTCTTT
-	-	TRBV5-5	TRBJ1-5	CASSLGGNSNQPQHF	TGTGCCAGCAGCCTTGGGGGGAATAGCAATCAGCCCCAGCATTTT
once	TRBD1	TRBV5-6	TRBJ1-1	CASSLYTGGTEAFF	TGTGCCAGCAGCTTGTATACAGGGGGCACTGAAGCTTTCTTT
-	-	TRBV19	TRBJ2-1	CASSIDADNEQFF	TGTGCCAGTAGTATAGATGCCGACAATGAGCAGTTCTTC
-	-	TRBV27	TRBJ2-7	CASRGGPHEQYF	TGTGCCAGCAGGGGGGGGCCCCACGAGCAGTACTTC
-	-	TRBV7-9	TRBJ2-6	CASSFGGFSGANVLTF	TGTGCCAGCAGCTTTGGGGGGTTTTCTGGGGCCAACGTCCTGACTTTC
-	TRBD2	TRBV7-2	TRBJ2-1	CASSFGAGGLNEQFF	TGTGCCAGCAGCTTTGGCGCGGGGGGGCTTAATGAGCAGTTCTTC